The 15 T cell receptor beta chains presented below share a single source sample, sequenced in a study of metastatic and nonmetastatic thyroid tumors. Among the patients, none had received any treatment before thyroid surgery. TCRdb reprocessed the PCR reads via MiXCR. This table holds 15,000 to 20,000 clones, around 30% found once. Material for sequencing was tumor tissue. These receptors originate from a female donor with papillary thyroid cancer or a benign thyroid nodule (not recorded which). Some clones in this sample may be carry-over from other donors' samples.

This clone occurred a few times. V is TRBV27 and J is TRBJ2-1; D is perhaps TRBD2 (6 bases). This CDR3 comprises 15 residues. V was pared by 0 bases and J by 7 bases, with 13 bases between. The germline V gene has CDR1 MNHEY and CDR2 SMNVEV (reference sequence). CDR3 protein: CASSLSSGVGNEQFF. Here the CDR3 DNA reads TGTGCCAGCAGTTTATCATCGGGAGTGGGAAATGAGCAGTTCTTC.

There are a few counts of this clone. The V gene is TRBV12-3 or TRBV12-4, the J gene TRBJ1-5; 10 positions match TRBD1. The J segment lost 6 bases and the V segment lost 1 base, leaving 0 bases of the junction unmatched. The CDR3 is made up of 14 amino acids. Here the CDR3 DNA reads TGTGCCAGCAGTTTAGGACAGGGGGCTCAGCCCCAGCATTTT. It specifies CASSLGQGAQPQHF.

The chain is built from TRBV12-3 or TRBV12-4 and TRBJ2-7; possibly TRBD1 for D (6 bases). V gave up 5 bases and J gave up 3 bases, with 17 bases separating them. The CDR3 length is 15 residues. CDR3 bases: TGTGCCAGCAGTCCCCGAGGCAGGGGTTTCTACGAGCAGTACTTC. Amino acids: CASSPRGRGFYEQYF.

At least ten counts were recorded for this clone. This chain links TRBV7-2 with TRBJ2-1; TRBD2 might be the D (5 bases). Germline V gene sequence: CDR1 SGHTA, CDR2 FQGNSA. Trimming removed 4 bases from V and 8 bases from J, with 21 bases in between. This CDR3 comprises 16 residues. CDR3 protein: CASSSLGAALVDEQFF. The CDR3 DNA reads TGTGCCAGCAGCTCCCTCGGAGCGGCCCTCGTCGATGAGCAGTTCTTC.

CDR3 amino acids: CASSPGQDTDTQYF. The DNA of the CDR3 is TGTGCCAGCTCACCGGGACAGGACACAGATACGCAGTATTTT. V usage is TRBV18 and J usage is TRBJ2-3; 8 bases are shared with TRBD1. V dropped 3 bases and J dropped 2; count of bases not matched to a gene: 1. The CDR3 runs to 14 residues. The V gene's germline CDR1 is KGHSH and CDR2 LQKENI.

In its sample, this clone was seen many times. The chain has TRBV3-1 and TRBJ2-2, with D uncertain. There are 12 residues in the CDR3. Trimming pared 8 bases from V and 3 bases from J, leaving 7 bases between. In germline, CDR1 is LGHDT, CDR2 YNNKEL (reference sequence). CDR3 sequence (DNA): TGTGCCAGCCGATCCGACACCGGGGAGCTGTTTTTT. As protein: CASRSDTGELFF.

Notes on this clone: A read error may account for a junction end that differs from germline. V is TRBV5-1 and J is TRBJ2-5; no clear D gene. The CDR3 loop spans 8 amino acids. The germline gives CDR1 SGHRS, CDR2 YFSETQ. CDR3 coding DNA: TGCGCCAGCAGCCCATCGGACTTC. Protein sequence: CASSPSDF.

This clone was found a few times. This chain links TRBV2 with TRBJ2-7; 10 bases are a match to TRBD2. Germline V gene lookup returns CDR1 SNHLY and CDR2 FYNNEI. After removal of 3 bases from V and 7 bases from J, the junction contained 9 bases not matched to a gene. This CDR3 contains 15 residues. DNA for the CDR3: TGTGCCAGCAGTGAGGTCCTAGCGGGAGTGGGGGAGCAGTACTTC. Translation gives CASSEVLAGVGEQYF.

The gene calls are TRBV10-3 and TRBJ1-1; a possible D gene is TRBD1 (5 bases). Between the trimmed V and J ends, which lost 10 bases and 4 bases, there was a span of 16 bases. Germline CDR1 reads ENHRY; CDR2 reads SYGVKD. The CDR3 consists of 13 residues. CDR3: CASTQAGATEAFF. CDR3 in DNA: TGTGCCAGCACACAGGCCGGGGCCACTGAAGCTTTCTTT.

This clone is judged medium-sized (0.01 to 0.1%). V and J are TRBV7-8 and TRBJ2-7; D is tentatively TRBD1 or TRBD2 (5 bases each). Germline loops: CDR1 SGHVS, CDR2 FQNEAQ. The CDR3 sequence is 14 residues long. V was clipped by 5 bases and J by 3 bases, with 14 bases between them. The CDR3 protein is CASSTGDGYYEQYF. CDR3 nucleotide sequence: TGTGCCAGCAGCACCGGGGACGGATACTACGAGCAGTACTTC.

This clone has a handful of counts. A read error may be the cause here, since a much bigger clone is one base away. The same CDR3 arises from other DNA sequences in this sample as well. The chain is built from TRBV19 and TRBJ2-5; D may be TRBD2 (5 bases). Germline V lookup: CDR1 LNHDA, CDR2 SQIVND (reference sequence). Trimming stripped 3 bases from V and 5 bases from J, with 16 bases between. CDR3 length: 15 residues. The CDR3 reads CASSIEREGRETQYF. CDR3 coding DNA: TGTGCCAGTAGTATTGAGCGTGAGGGCCGGGAGACCCAGTACTTC.

This clone was seen at least ten times. The chain uses TRBV5-4 and TRBJ2-3; 8 bases match TRBD2. The CDR3 extends over 16 amino acids. The junction had 3 bases not matched to a gene; V was cut back by 0 bases and J by 0 bases. Germline V gene sequence: CDR1 SGHNT, CDR2 YYREEE (reference sequence). Here the CDR3 DNA reads TGTGCCAGCAGCTTGGGACTAGCGACAAGCACAGATACGCAGTATTTT. This sequence encodes CASSLGLATSTDTQYF.

Notes on this clone: This clone may be a read error of a much larger clone one base away. V is TRBV29-1 and J is TRBJ2-6; D possibly matches TRBD1 or TRBD2 (5 bases each). Trimming left V 8 bases short and J 0 bases short, with 17 bases between. The germline gives CDR1 SQVTM, CDR2 ANQGSEA. The CDR3 covers 16 residues. The CDR3 reads CSPTRDPYSGANVLTF. CDR3 DNA: TGCAGCCCCACCCGGGACCCTTACTCTGGGGCCAACGTCCTGACTTTC.

The chain couples TRBV11-2 to TRBJ2-1; 13 bases agree with TRBD2. Unmatched junction bases numbered 10, after V lost 6 bases and J lost 8 bases. From germline, CDR1 is SGHAT and CDR2 FQNNGV. The CDR3 is 16 residues long. CDR3 nucleotides: TGTGCCAGCAGTTACCCCGGGACTAGCGGGGCCGATGAGCAGTTCTTC. It encodes CASSYPGTSGADEQFF. The whole variable domain, remainder taken from reference TRBV11-2 and TRBJ2-1, is EAGVAQSPRYKIIEKRQSVAFWCNPISGHATLYWYQQILGQGPKLLIQFQNNGVVDDSQLPKDRFSAERLKGVDSTLKIQPAKLEDSAVYLCASSYPGTSGADEQFFGPGTRLTVL.

This clone was detected many times. This may stem from a read error, because a much larger clone lies one nucleotide away. Other nucleotide sequences in the sample specify the same CDR3. The V call is TRBV12-5, the J call TRBJ1-2; 9 nucleotides agree with TRBD1. The length of the CDR3 is 16 residues. Germline CDR1 reads LGHNT; CDR2 reads FRNRAP. CDR3 in DNA: TGTGCTAGCGGTTTGAGCACAGGGGGCGGTAACTATGGCTACACCTTC. It is translated as CASGLSTGGGNYGYTF.